Given below is one TCR beta chain in context. The data were obtained in a study of blood T cell repertoires in COVID-19. Study summary: The origin of the acute and convalescent COVID-19 samples was the United States, Italy and Spain. Sources were T cells, B-cell-depleted T cells, or PBMCs; the material itself was cDNA or gDNA.

Authors' methods: It was from reference gene primer amplification that nucleated cell counts were estimated. Here immunoSEQ multiplex PCR was the method, and the copy in TCRdb shows in-frame clones only, minus some. V and J calls and clone size are given by that table; D and trimming were obtained from the DNA. The table shows 100,000 or so clones, with about 88% occurring only once. CDR1 and CDR2 from the germline V gene are ENHRY and SYGVKD. With 5 bases clipped from V and 0 bases from J, the junction kept 9 bases outside the gene matches. The CDR3 totals 16 residues. The rearrangement links TRBV10-3 to TRBJ1-2; 7 positions match TRBD1. The specimen was peripheral blood. The TCR was taken from a woman aged 55 to 70 with acute or convalescent COVID-19. This chain's CDR3 is CAISTGVGGSNYGYTF. Written as DNA, the CDR3 is TGTGCCATCAGTACAGGGGTCGGGGGTTCTAACTATGGCTACACCTTC.